This TCR beta chain is from a study of blood T cell repertoires in COVID-19. On the study more broadly: Sites in the United States, Italy and Spain provided acute and convalescent COVID-19 samples. In each case, the material was cDNA or gDNA derived from T cells, B-cell-depleted T cells, or PBMCs.

V lost 2 bases, J lost 5 bases, and 4 bases stayed unmatched. In germline, CDR1 is GTSNPN, CDR2 SVGIG (reference sequence). The CDR3 runs 14 residues. In the original workflow: Amplification of reference gene primers was used by the study to estimate nucleated cell counts. The method was immunoSEQ multiplex PCR; TCRdb's version includes in-frame clones alone and lacks a portion of them. That table gives V, J and clone size, and the DNA gave D and trimming. The data contain around 230,000 clones, about four fifths of them singletons. Sequencing used peripheral blood. The sequence came from a woman in her 40s with active or convalescent COVID-19. The genes are TRBV30 and TRBJ2-2; 8 bases match TRBD1. The CDR3 DNA sequence: TGTGCCTGGAGTAGTGGGACAGGAACCGGGGAGCTGTTTTTT. Its translation is CAWSSGTGTGELFF.